This T cell receptor beta chain was found in a study of technical replicates of blood from a few donors. CDR1 and CDR2 (germline): MDHEN, SYDVKM. The junction had 5 bases not matched to a gene; V was cut back by 3 bases and J by 4 bases. The CDR3 covers 14 residues. Assay: immunoSEQ multiplex PCR; the TCRdb copy retains only in-frame clones and omits some. This sample has tens of thousands of clones; around 95% occur once, and the top ten carry 0.34%. The chain combines TRBV28 with TRBJ1-1; 7 bases line up with TRBD1. Sequenced input: T cells isolated from PBMCs. This receptor was identified in a human donor in good health. The DNA of the CDR3 is TGTGCCAGCAGTTTCAGGGGGGTTGGCACTGAAGCTTTCTTT. It encodes CASSFRGVGTEAFF. The whole variable domain, remainder taken from reference TRBV28 and TRBJ1-1, is DVKVTQSSRYLVKRTGEKVFLECVQDMDHENMFWYRQDPGLGLRLIYFSYDVKMKEKGDIPEGYSVSREKKERFSLILESASTNQTSMYLCASSFRGVGTEAFFGQGTRLTVV.